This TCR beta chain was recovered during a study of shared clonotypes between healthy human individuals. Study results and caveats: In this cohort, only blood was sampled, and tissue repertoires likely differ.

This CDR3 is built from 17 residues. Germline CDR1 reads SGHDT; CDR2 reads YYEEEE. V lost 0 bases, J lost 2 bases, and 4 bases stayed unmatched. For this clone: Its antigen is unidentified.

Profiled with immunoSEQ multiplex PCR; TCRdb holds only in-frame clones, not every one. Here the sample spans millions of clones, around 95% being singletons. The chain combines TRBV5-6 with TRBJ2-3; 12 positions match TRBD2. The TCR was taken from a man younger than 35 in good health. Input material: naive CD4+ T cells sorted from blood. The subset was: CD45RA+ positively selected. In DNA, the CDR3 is TGTGCCAGCAGCTTGGTGCTAGCGGGGGGGTACACAGATACGCAGTATTTT. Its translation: CASSLVLAGGYTDTQYF.